This TCR beta chain was documented in a study of T cell responses to AZD1222 COVID-19 vaccine (dated by TCRdb to about 2021). For the study in its entirety: AZD1222 recipients with second doses at about 4 weeks or about 12 weeks were pooled, because spike-specific TCR depth and breadth did not differ between schedules. TCR sequencing covered about 230 trial participants: 200 to 220 given two doses of AZD1222 and approximately 25 given two doses of MenACWY control vaccine. Trial participants were enrolled into age subgroups of 18-55, 56-69 and 70-plus years, which contained approximately 150, 30 and 60 TCR-sequenced participants, respectively. General conclusions and limits of the study: The 56-69-year group was small, and its depth increase did not reach significance, likely because of low power. Nearly half of unique spike-specific TCRs reportedly recognized epitopes outside regions mutated in the B.1.351 and B.1.1.7 variants. Participants were mostly white British, with more females than males. The authors suggested clonal diversity may have been underestimated. After two AZD1222 doses, both the breadth and the depth of spike-specific TCRs were significantly higher than at day 0 and than in MenACWY recipients. Because no day 14 peak-response samples were available, repertoires were characterized only after the peak T cell response. The vaccine-associated CD4 TCRs covered the entire spike protein, and the dominant responses fell in regions 160-218 and 743-854. Conclusions about previously exposed vaccinees are limited, since just 5 to 7 AZD1222 recipients were seropositive for SARS-CoV-2 at baseline.

The CDR3 regions of human TCRbeta chains were analyzed by immunosequencing. Turning to the authors' computational methods: Repertoire TCRs were checked for matches against a reference library of SARS-CoV-2-specific TCRs that had been generated using the MIRA antigen-specificity platform. Breadth was defined as the fraction of unique TCRs that were SARS-CoV-2-associated, and depth was defined as the fraction of total T cells that were SARS-CoV-2-associated. Using the MIRA data, every spike-specific TCR was mapped to the spike region that the TCR reacted to and assigned to either a CD4 or a CD8 class. Log10-transformed breadth and depth values were compared by one-way ANOVA with Sidak's multiple comparisons tests. In TCRdb, the immuneACCESS table is reduced to in-frame sequences with V and J assigned. These tables do not hold every clone; where another copy was compared, an unresolved V gene accounts for under half, and the others remain unexplained. V, J and clone size derive from that table, while D and trimming were established from the DNA sequence. Recorded for this sample are roughly 140,000 clones; approximately 92% of them occurred a single time. The leading ten clones occupy more than 1.5% of the sample.

As for this clone: It lacks a known antigen. There are no base qualities to consult, and no much larger clone falls within one base.

The label giving this sample's time point can be read as: baseline before first vaccination. Samples from vaccinated people were obtained from the UK trials COV001 and COV002, which included a single-blind randomized controlled phase 2/3 trial of AZD1222 (ChAdOx1 nCoV-19) in healthy adults. Trial participant PBMC samples were collected at day 0 and day 28 after the second dose for TCRbeta chain sequencing. Between the V and J ends, shortened by 3 bases and 9 bases respectively, the junction contains 14 bases. The CDR3 starts with the cysteine, ends with the phenylalanine, and has 13 residues. This entry keeps only the CDR3 DNA: 39 bases, framed from base 1.

Here the sequenced sample was peripheral blood, taken on day 0 of AZD1222 vaccination. The sequence is built from TRBV12-3 or TRBV12-4 and TRBJ2-5; a tentative D call is TRBD2 (5 bases match). This receptor was taken from an adult in good health. The nucleotide sequence reads as follows: TGTGCCAGCAGTTTCACCAGGACCGGGGCCCAGTACTTC. It is translated as CASSFTRTGAQYF.